Sequencing of this T cell receptor beta chain was carried out in a study of T-cell reconstitution after alpha-beta-depleted transplantation in children. Germline V gene data show CDR1 as MDHEN and CDR2 as SYDVKM. The CDR3 runs to 13 residues. Trimming at V came to 6 bases and at J to 5 bases, leaving 2 bases not matched to a gene. Unique molecular identifiers were incorporated during preparation of the TCRbeta library. A single record per CDR3 protein comes from TCRdb applying MiXCR to the PCR reads. The sample includes about 370,000 distinct CDR3 sequences, around 21% of them seen just once. The chain combines TRBV28 with TRBJ2-2, with TRBD1 matching over 8 bases. The receptor was derived from a human donor who donated a stem cell graft to a child with acute myeloid leukemia. This material consisted of PBMCs from the stem cell graft donor, taken from the stem cell graft. The CDR3 region is CASRRTGTGELFF. Here the CDR3 DNA reads TGTGCCAGCAGAAGGACAGGGACCGGGGAGCTGTTTTTT.